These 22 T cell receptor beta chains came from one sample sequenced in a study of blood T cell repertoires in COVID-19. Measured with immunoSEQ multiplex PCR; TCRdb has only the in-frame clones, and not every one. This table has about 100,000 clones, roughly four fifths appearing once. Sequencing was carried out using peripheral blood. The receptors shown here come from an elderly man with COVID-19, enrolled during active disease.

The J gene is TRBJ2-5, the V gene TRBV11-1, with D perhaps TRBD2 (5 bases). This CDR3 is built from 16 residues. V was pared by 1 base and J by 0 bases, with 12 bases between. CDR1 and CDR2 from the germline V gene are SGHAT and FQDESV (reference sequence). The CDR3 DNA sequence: TGTGCCAGCAGCTTAGAACGGGATTGGAACCAAGAGACCCAGTACTTC. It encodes CASSLERDWNQETQYF.

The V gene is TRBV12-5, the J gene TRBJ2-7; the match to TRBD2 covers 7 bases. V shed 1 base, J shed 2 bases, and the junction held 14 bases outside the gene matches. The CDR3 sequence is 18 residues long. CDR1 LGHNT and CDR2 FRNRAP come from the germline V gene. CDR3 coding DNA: TGTGCTAGTGGTTTGGATGGTTGGGAACAAGGGAGGGCCTACGAGCAGTACTTC. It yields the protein CASGLDGWEQGRAYEQYF.

CDR3 sequence reads: CASSLRRGISYNEQFF. CDR3 in DNA: TGTGCCAGCAGCCTGAGGAGGGGAATCTCCTACAATGAGCAGTTCTTC. This rearrangement joins TRBV3-1 (or the pseudogene TRBV3-2) to TRBJ2-1; D may be TRBD2 (6 bases). The CDR3 sequence is 16 residues long. V lost 4 bases to trimming and J lost 0 bases, with 13 bases between them. Germline V CDR1 and CDR2: LGHDT, YNNKEL (reference sequence).

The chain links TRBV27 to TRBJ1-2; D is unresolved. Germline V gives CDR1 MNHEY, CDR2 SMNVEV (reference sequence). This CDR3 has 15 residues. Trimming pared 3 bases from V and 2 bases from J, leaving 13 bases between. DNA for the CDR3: TGTGCCAGCAGTTTTCAAACAGCCCCCAACTATGGCTACACCTTC. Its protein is CASSFQTAPNYGYTF.

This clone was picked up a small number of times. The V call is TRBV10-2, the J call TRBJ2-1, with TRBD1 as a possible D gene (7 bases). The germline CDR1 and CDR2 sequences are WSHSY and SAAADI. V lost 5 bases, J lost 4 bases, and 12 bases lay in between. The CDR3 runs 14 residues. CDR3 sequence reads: CASSPAGGYNEQFF. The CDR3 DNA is TGCGCCAGCAGTCCCGCAGGGGGGTACAATGAGCAGTTCTTC.

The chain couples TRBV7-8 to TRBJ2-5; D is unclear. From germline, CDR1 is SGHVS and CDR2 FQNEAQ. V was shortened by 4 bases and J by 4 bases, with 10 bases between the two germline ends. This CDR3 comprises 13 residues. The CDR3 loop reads CASSSSTRETQYF. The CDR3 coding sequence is TGTGCCAGCAGCTCGTCCACGCGAGAGACCCAGTACTTC. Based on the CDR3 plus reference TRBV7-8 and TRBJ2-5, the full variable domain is GAGVSQSPRYKVAKRGQDVALRCDPISGHVSLFWYQQALGQGPEFLTYFQNEAQLDKSGLPSDRFFAERPEGSVSTLKIQRTQQEDSAVYLCASSSSTRETQYFGPGTRLLVL.

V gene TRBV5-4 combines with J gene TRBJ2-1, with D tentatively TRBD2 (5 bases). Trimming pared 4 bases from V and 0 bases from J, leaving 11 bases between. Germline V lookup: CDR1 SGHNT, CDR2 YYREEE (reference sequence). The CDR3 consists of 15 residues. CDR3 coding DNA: TGTGCCAGCAGCCCGACTATTACCTCCTACAATGAGCAGTTCTTC. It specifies CASSPTITSYNEQFF.

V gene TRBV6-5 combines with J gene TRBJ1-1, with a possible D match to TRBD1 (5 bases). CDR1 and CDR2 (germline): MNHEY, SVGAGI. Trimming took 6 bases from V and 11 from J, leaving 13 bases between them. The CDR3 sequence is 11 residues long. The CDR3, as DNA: TGTGCCAGCAGATATCAGGGTTTGGCTTTCTTT. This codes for CASRYQGLAFF.

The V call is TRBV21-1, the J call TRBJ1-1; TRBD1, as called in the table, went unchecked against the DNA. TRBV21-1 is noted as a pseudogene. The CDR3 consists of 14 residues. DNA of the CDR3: TGTGCCAGCAGCAGGTCAGGCCCAAACACTGAAGCTTTCTTT. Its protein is CASSRSGPNTEAFF.

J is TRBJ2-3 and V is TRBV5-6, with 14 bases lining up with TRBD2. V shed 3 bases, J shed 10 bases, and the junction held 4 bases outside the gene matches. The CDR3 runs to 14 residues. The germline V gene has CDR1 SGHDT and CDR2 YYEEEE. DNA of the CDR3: TGTGCCAGCAGCTCGCCGGGACTAGCGGGGGCGCAGTATTTT. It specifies CASSSPGLAGAQYF.

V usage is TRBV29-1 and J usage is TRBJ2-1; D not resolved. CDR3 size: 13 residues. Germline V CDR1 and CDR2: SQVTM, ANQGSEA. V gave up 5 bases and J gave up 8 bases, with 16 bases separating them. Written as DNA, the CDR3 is TGCAGCGTTTGTCTGAACCGGTTGGATGAGCAGTTCTTC. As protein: CSVCLNRLDEQFF.

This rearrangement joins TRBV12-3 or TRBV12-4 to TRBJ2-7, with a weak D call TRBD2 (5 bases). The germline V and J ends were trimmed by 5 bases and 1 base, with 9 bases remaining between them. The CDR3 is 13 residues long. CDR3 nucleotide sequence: TGTGCCAGCAGTCCGCCGGGGTCCTACGAGCAGTACTTC. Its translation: CASSPPGSYEQYF.

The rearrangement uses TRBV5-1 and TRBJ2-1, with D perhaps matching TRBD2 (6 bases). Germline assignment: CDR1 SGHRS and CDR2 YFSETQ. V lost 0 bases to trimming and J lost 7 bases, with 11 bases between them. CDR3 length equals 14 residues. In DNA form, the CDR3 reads TGCGCCAGCAGCTTGGGTCTGGGGAGGAATGAGCAGTTCTTC. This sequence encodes CASSLGLGRNEQFF.

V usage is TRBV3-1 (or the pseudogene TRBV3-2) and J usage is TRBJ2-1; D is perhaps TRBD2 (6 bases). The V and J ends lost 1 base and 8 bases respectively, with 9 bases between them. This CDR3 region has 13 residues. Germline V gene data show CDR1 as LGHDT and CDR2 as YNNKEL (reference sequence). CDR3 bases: TGTGCCAGCAGCCAAGTATCGGGGGATGAGCAGTTCTTC. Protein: CASSQVSGDEQFF.

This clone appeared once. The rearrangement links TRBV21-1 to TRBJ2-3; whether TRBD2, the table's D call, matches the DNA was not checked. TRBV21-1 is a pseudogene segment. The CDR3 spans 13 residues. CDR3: CASSKCGTDTQYF. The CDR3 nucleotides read TGTGCCAGCAGCAAATGCGGAACAGATACGCAGTATTTT.

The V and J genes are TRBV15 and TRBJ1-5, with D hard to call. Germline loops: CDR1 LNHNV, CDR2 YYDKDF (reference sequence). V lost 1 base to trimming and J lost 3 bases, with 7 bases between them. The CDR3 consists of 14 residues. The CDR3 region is CATSRGVVNQPQHF. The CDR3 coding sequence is TGTGCCACCAGCAGAGGAGTAGTCAATCAGCCCCAGCATTTT.

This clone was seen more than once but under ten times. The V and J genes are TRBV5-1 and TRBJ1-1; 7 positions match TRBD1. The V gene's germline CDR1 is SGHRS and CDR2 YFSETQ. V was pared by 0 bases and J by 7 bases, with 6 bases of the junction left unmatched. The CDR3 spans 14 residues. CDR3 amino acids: CASSLGGQVVEAFF. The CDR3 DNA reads TGCGCCAGCAGCTTGGGAGGACAGGTAGTTGAAGCTTTCTTT. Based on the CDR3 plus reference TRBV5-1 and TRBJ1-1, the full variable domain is KAGVTQTPRYLIKTRGQQVTLSCSPISGHRSVSWYQQTPGQGLQFLFEYFSETQRNKGNFPGRFSGRQFSNSRSEMNVSTLELGDSALYLCASSLGGQVVEAFFGQGTRLTVV.

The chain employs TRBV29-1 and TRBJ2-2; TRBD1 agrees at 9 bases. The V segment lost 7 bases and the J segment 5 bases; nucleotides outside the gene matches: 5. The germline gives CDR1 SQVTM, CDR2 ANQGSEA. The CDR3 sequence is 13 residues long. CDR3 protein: CSGGTGWTGELFF. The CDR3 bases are TGCAGCGGCGGGACAGGGTGGACCGGGGAGCTGTTTTTT.

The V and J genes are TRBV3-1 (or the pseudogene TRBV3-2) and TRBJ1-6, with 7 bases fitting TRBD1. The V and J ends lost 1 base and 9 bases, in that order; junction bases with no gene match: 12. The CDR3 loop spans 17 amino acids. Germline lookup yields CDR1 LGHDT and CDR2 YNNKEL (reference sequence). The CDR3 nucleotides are TGTGCCAGCAGCCAAGTGAAACCGGGACAGAGACTTTCACCCCTCCACTTT. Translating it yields CASSQVKPGQRLSPLHF.

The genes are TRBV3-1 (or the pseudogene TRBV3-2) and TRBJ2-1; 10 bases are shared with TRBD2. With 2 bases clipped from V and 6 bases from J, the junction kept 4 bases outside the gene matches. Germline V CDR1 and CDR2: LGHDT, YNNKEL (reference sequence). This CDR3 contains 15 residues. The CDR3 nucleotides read TGTGCCAGCAGCCAATCGATAGCGGGAGGCAATGAGCAGTTCTTC. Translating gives CASSQSIAGGNEQFF.

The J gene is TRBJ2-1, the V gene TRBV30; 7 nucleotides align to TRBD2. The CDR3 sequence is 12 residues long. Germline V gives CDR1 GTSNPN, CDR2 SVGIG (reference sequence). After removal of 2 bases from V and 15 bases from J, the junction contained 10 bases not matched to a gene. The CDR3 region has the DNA TGTGCCTGGAGTCCCTCCTCGAGCGGGACGTTCTTC. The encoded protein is CAWSPSSSGTFF.

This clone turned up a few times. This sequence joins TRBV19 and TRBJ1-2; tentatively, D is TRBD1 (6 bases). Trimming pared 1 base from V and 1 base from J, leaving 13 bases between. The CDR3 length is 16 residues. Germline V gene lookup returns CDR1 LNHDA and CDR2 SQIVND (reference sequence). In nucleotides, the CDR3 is TGTGCCAGTAGTATAGTCGCCACAGGGATTAACTATGGCTACACCTTC. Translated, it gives CASSIVATGINYGYTF.